These 22 T cell receptor beta chains were all obtained from the same sample, sequenced in a study of shared clonotypes between healthy human individuals. The protocol was immunoSEQ multiplex PCR, while the TCRdb copy is restricted to in-frame clones and leaves out a portion. The sample carries fewer than 1.8 million clones, just under 99% recorded once. Source material: naive CD4+ T cells sorted from blood. Documented subset: CD45RA+ positively selected. The receptors stem from a man between 25 and 39 years old in good health.

J is TRBJ1-1 and V is TRBV6-5; D gene uncertain. CDR1 is MNHEY, CDR2 SVGAGI, per germline. The CDR3 spans 15 residues. V lost 6 bases and J 1 base, leaving 15 bases between the germline ends. The CDR3 nucleotides are TGTGCCAGCAGACGTGGAGATTTTCCGAACACTGAAGCTTTCTTT. Its translation is CASRRGDFPNTEAFF.

V usage is TRBV28 and J usage is TRBJ2-3; D possibly corresponds to TRBD2 (5 bases). Trimming shortened V by 8 bases and J by 0 bases, and 15 bases separated the two germline ends. Germline V CDR1 and CDR2: MDHEN, SYDVKM. The CDR3 runs 15 residues. For the CDR3, the DNA is TGTGCCAGCCACGGTGGTCCGGGAAGCACAGATACGCAGTATTTT. This encodes CASHGGPGSTDTQYF.

The gene calls are TRBV28 and TRBJ2-2, with D maybe TRBD1 (5 bases). Trimming removed 6 bases at V and 1 base at J, with 12 bases between. Germline loops: CDR1 MDHEN, CDR2 SYDVKM. The CDR3 is 15 amino acids. The CDR3 loop reads CASSRADRNTGELFF. Here the CDR3 DNA reads TGTGCCAGCAGCCGAGCTGACAGGAACACCGGGGAGCTGTTTTTT.

CDR3 residues: CASSLRGGTEYYEQYF. The CDR3 DNA reads TGTGCCAGCAGTTTAAGGGGGGGAACAGAGTACTACGAGCAGTACTTC. The genes are TRBV27 and TRBJ2-7; a weak D match, TRBD2 (7 bases). CDR1 and CDR2 (germline): MNHEY, SMNVEV (reference sequence). Trimming removed 2 bases at V and 3 bases at J, with 17 bases between. The CDR3 has 16 residues.

CDR3 residues: CASSLTRPHGADEQFF. Written as DNA, the CDR3 is TGTGCCAGCAGCTTAACTCGCCCGCATGGGGCGGATGAGCAGTTCTTC. This chain uses TRBV7-3 with TRBJ2-1; D perhaps matches TRBD1 (5 bases). In germline, CDR1 is SGHTA, CDR2 FQGTGA. The CDR3 runs to 16 residues. Trimming left V 0 bases short and J 8 bases short, with 17 bases between.

The V gene is TRBV5-1, the J gene TRBJ2-1; D possibly matches TRBD1 or TRBD2 (5 bases each). There are 13 residues in the CDR3. Trimming removed 3 bases at V and 6 bases at J, with 10 bases between. CDR1 SGHRS and CDR2 YFSETQ come from the germline V gene. The CDR3 coding sequence is TGCGCCAGCAGCTCAGGGAGCCGCAATGAGCAGTTCTTC. Translating it yields CASSSGSRNEQFF.

This chain joins TRBV7-9 and TRBJ1-2; D is undetermined. The V gene's germline CDR1 is SEHNR and CDR2 FQNEAQ (reference sequence). V lost 5 bases, J lost 0 bases, and 7 bases lay in between. The CDR3 has 13 residues. CDR3 residues: CASSPRSNYGYTF. CDR3 nucleotides: TGTGCCAGCAGCCCCCGCTCTAACTATGGCTACACCTTC.

CDR3 coding DNA: TGTGCCAGCGCGACGGGGCCTTCCATTCAGCCCCAGCATTTT. Translating gives CASATGPSIQPQHF. V usage is TRBV9 and J usage is TRBJ1-5; D possibly corresponds to TRBD1 (5 bases). Per germline, CDR1 SGDLS and CDR2 YYNGEE. The CDR3 totals 14 residues. The V gene lost 7 bases and the J gene lost 6 bases, with 17 bases spanning the gap.

This clone showed up just once. The same CDR3 is also encoded by other DNA sequences in this sample. The chain combines TRBV5-1 with TRBJ2-1; 10 bases are a match to TRBD2. Germline lookup yields CDR1 SGHRS and CDR2 YFSETQ. The V segment lost 2 bases and the J segment 4 bases; nucleotides outside the gene matches: 3. The length of the CDR3 is 15 residues. CDR3 sequence (DNA): TGCGCCAGCAGCTTCACTAGCGGGATATACAATGAGCAGTTCTTC. As protein: CASSFTSGIYNEQFF.

The chain has TRBV11-2 and TRBJ1-1; no clear D. CDR3 size: 13 residues. The V end lost 4 bases, the J end lost 11 bases, and 17 bases lay between the germline ends. Germline CDR1 SGHAT, CDR2 FQNNGV. CDR3 in DNA: TGTGCCAGCAGCTCCTCTTATTTTGGGGAGGCTTTCTTT. Its protein product is CASSSSYFGEAFF.

V and J are TRBV5-1 and TRBJ1-2, with 11 bases that match TRBD1. V was clipped by 4 bases and J by 4 bases; unmatched bases: 3. The CDR3 contains 14 residues. Germline CDR1 and CDR2: SGHRS and YFSETQ. CDR3 sequence (DNA): TGCGCCAGCAGCAACGGACAGGGGGCCTATGGCTACACCTTC. This sequence encodes CASSNGQGAYGYTF.

The CDR3 DNA is TGCGCCAGCAGCCAAGTTGGCCCAGGTGAGCAGTTCTTC. Its protein is CASSQVGPGEQFF. V usage is TRBV4-1 and J usage is TRBJ2-1, with D unclear. With 1 base removed from V and 9 bases from J, the gap between germline ends came to 10 bases. CDR3 length: 13 residues. Germline V gene sequence: CDR1 MGHRA, CDR2 YSYEKL.

The V and J genes are TRBV28 and TRBJ2-7; 7 bases agree with TRBD1. The CDR3 loop spans 15 amino acids. Germline V gene sequence: CDR1 MDHEN, CDR2 SYDVKM. Losses at the gene ends were 6 bases for V and 4 bases for J; bases not matched to a gene: 12. The CDR3 DNA reads TGTGCCAGCAGAACCGGGACAGCTACCACGTACGAGCAGTACTTC. Its protein product is CASRTGTATTYEQYF.

The V call is TRBV25-1, the J call TRBJ2-3, with 9 bases lining up with TRBD2. J gave up 2 bases and V 4 bases, and 7 bases lay outside the gene matches. CDR1 and CDR2 (germline): MGHDK, SYGVNS. This CDR3 is built from 16 residues. Here the CDR3 DNA reads TGTGCCAGCAGTGGTGGCGGGAGGGCCCTCACAGATACGCAGTATTTT. Translation: CASSGGGRALTDTQYF. Variable domain in full (rest from reference TRBV25-1 and TRBJ2-3): EADIYQTPRYLVIGTGKKITLECSQTMGHDKMYWYQQDPGMELHLIHYSYGVNSTEKGDLSSESTVSRIRTEHFPLTLESARPSHTSQYLCASSGGGRALTDTQYFGPGTRLTVL.

The chain couples TRBV5-1 to TRBJ2-2, with 13 bases identical to TRBD2. Germline lookup yields CDR1 SGHRS and CDR2 YFSETQ. This CDR3 is 17 amino acids long. V shed 2 bases and J 6 bases; nucleotides not matched to a gene: 7. The CDR3 DNA follows: TGCGCCAGCAGCTTAAGGACTAGCGGGGGCCCGTCCGGGGAGCTGTTTTTT. It encodes CASSLRTSGGPSGELFF.

The rearrangement joins TRBV5-1 to TRBJ2-1, with D perhaps matching TRBD1 or TRBD2 (5 bases each). Germline CDR1 SGHRS, CDR2 YFSETQ. This CDR3 has 16 residues. V dropped 4 bases and J dropped 2 bases, with 16 bases sitting between them. DNA for the CDR3: TGCGCCAGCAGCAAGGGGACGGTTATTGCCTACAATGAGCAGTTCTTC. Encoded protein: CASSKGTVIAYNEQFF.

This chain uses TRBV9 with TRBJ2-1; D remains ambiguous. Looked up from germline, CDR1 is SGDLS and CDR2 is YYNGEE. V was cut by 2 bases and J by 4 bases, with 13 bases left in between. This CDR3 has 15 residues. The CDR3 coding sequence is TGTGCCAGCAGCGTTGGACCGATCGTATACAATGAGCAGTTCTTC. It is translated as CASSVGPIVYNEQFF.

As for this clone: The sample contains more than one DNA sequence encoding this CDR3. The chain links TRBV5-1 to TRBJ2-7; 8 bases map to TRBD2. The CDR3 contains 15 residues. CDR1 and CDR2 (germline): SGHRS, YFSETQ. Trimming at V came to 0 bases and at J to 0 bases, leaving 2 bases not matched to a gene. The CDR3 coding sequence is TGCGCCAGCAGCTTGGCGGGAGGGCTCTCCTACGAGCAGTACTTC. This translates into CASSLAGGLSYEQYF.

V and J are TRBV6-5 and TRBJ1-2, with 10 bases matching TRBD1. Germline values: CDR1 MNHEY, CDR2 SVGAGI. Trimming cost V 1 base and J 2 bases; bases outside gene matches: 1. The CDR3 contains 15 residues. The CDR3 sequence: CASSYLTGGNYGYTF. Written as DNA, the CDR3 is TGTGCCAGCAGTTACTTGACAGGGGGCAACTATGGCTACACCTTC.

The chain is built from TRBV21-1 and TRBJ1-2; the D call in the table, TRBD1, was not verified against the DNA. TRBV21-1 is a recognized pseudogene. This CDR3 spans 14 amino acids. CDR3 sequence: CASNPQGARYGYTF. The CDR3 DNA reads as TGTGCCAGCAACCCACAGGGGGCGCGGTATGGCTACACCTTC.

The chain recombines TRBV29-1 with TRBJ2-5; D ambiguous. The CDR3 spans 8 residues. V was cut by 4 bases and J by 10 bases, with 4 bases left in between. Germline V gene sequence: CDR1 SQVTM, CDR2 ANQGSEA. CDR3 residues: CSVVYQYF. The CDR3 DNA follows: TGCAGCGTTGTGTACCAGTACTTC.

This clone was counted a single time. The genes are TRBV5-1 and TRBJ2-1; a possible D gene is TRBD2 (8 bases). Germline V lookup: CDR1 SGHRS, CDR2 YFSETQ. Trimming shortened V by 4 bases and J by 5 bases, and 16 bases separated the two germline ends. The CDR3 runs 15 residues. The CDR3: CASSRGGTVDNEQFF. As DNA, the CDR3 is TGCGCCAGCAGCCGCGGGGGGACAGTCGACAATGAGCAGTTCTTC.